A single T cell receptor beta chain is shown here with its context. The antigen is undetermined. Germline assignment: CDR1 SGHAT and CDR2 FQDESV (reference sequence). V lost 5 bases, J lost 0 bases, and 10 bases lay in between. The CDR3 covers 14 residues. Assay: immunoSEQ multiplex PCR; the TCRdb copy retains only in-frame clones and omits some. This sample has 130,000 to 150,000 clones, with approximately 90% found just once. This specimen belongs to a study of T cell responses to AZD1222 COVID-19 vaccine. Whole-study findings and limits: The sample set comprised mostly white British donors with more females, and clonal diversity was possibly underestimated. Regions left unmutated in variants are reportedly the target of nearly half of spike-specific TCRs.

The receptor comes from an adult who received the AZD1222 COVID-19 vaccine. The V and J genes are TRBV11-1 and TRBJ1-1, with D uncertain. Here the sequenced sample was peripheral blood, taken 28 days after the second AZD1222 dose. The CDR3 spells CASSARTLNTEAFF. The CDR3 nucleotides read TGTGCCAGCAGCGCACGGACGCTGAACACTGAAGCTTTCTTT.